Below, 13 T cell receptor beta chains from the same sample are listed, as sequenced in a study of shared clonotypes between healthy human individuals. The method was immunoSEQ multiplex PCR; TCRdb's version includes in-frame clones alone and lacks a portion of them. The table includes a few million clones, almost 96% detected once. Sequencing was done on a sample of naive CD4+ T cells sorted from blood. Subset of the sample: CD45RA+ positively selected. The receptor source for this set is a man younger than 30 in good health.

The rearrangement uses TRBV6-1 and TRBJ2-3; 9 bases line up with TRBD2. Per the germline V gene, CDR1 is MNHNS and CDR2 is SASEGT. CDR3 length equals 15 residues. Unmatched junction bases numbered 4, after V lost 4 bases and J lost 2 bases. The CDR3 DNA reads as TGTGCCAGCAGTGCGACTAGCGGCCTCACAGATACGCAGTATTTT. Protein product: CASSATSGLTDTQYF.

The V call is TRBV28, the J call TRBJ1-3; tentatively, D is TRBD1 (6 bases). From germline, CDR1 is MDHEN and CDR2 SYDVKM. Deletions cut 3 bases from V and 3 bases from J, with 15 bases between. The CDR3 covers 16 residues. Here the CDR3 reads CASSFSGGASGNTIYF. The CDR3 nucleotides read TGTGCCAGCAGTTTCTCCGGGGGGGCCAGTGGAAACACCATATATTTT. The complete variable domain, with remaining parts taken from reference TRBV28 and TRBJ1-3, reads DVKVTQSSRYLVKRTGEKVFLECVQDMDHENMFWYRQDPGLGLRLIYFSYDVKMKEKGDIPEGYSVSREKKERFSLILESASTNQTSMYLCASSFSGGASGNTIYFGEGSWLTVV.

J is TRBJ2-5 and V is TRBV6-5; 12 bases map to TRBD2. V shed 4 bases and J 5 bases; nucleotides not matched to a gene: 8. This CDR3 region has 16 residues. Germline CDR1 is MNHEY and CDR2 is SVGAGI. The DNA of the CDR3 is TGTGCCAGCAGTTCCCTGACTAGCGGGAGAGGGGAGACCCAGTACTTC. It codes for CASSSLTSGRGETQYF.

V and J are TRBV6-1 and TRBJ1-5; D is undetermined. This CDR3 is built from 12 residues. The germline V gene has CDR1 MNHNS and CDR2 SASEGT. Trimming pared 0 bases from V and 9 bases from J, leaving 6 bases between. CDR3 in amino acids: CASSEAGLPQHF. The CDR3 region has the DNA TGTGCCAGCAGTGAAGCCGGACTGCCCCAGCATTTT.

The rearrangement joins TRBV25-1 to TRBJ2-2, with a tentative D call TRBD1 (7 bases). The CDR3 covers 14 residues. The V and J ends lost 5 bases and 6 bases respectively, with 13 bases between them. In germline, CDR1 is MGHDK, CDR2 SYGVNS. The CDR3 here is CASSRQGGPGELFF. The CDR3 DNA reads TGTGCCAGCAGTCGACAGGGAGGACCCGGGGAGCTGTTTTTT. The full variable domain, in which reference TRBV25-1 and TRBJ2-2 provide the parts outside the CDR3, is EADIYQTPRYLVIGTGKKITLECSQTMGHDKMYWYQQDPGMELHLIHYSYGVNSTEKGDLSSESTVSRIRTEHFPLTLESARPSHTSQYLCASSRQGGPGELFFGEGSRLTVL.

The genes are TRBV6-1 and TRBJ2-1; a possible D gene is TRBD2 (5 bases). This CDR3 has 17 residues. Germline CDR1 reads MNHNS; CDR2 reads SASEGT. V lost 1 base and J 7 bases, leaving 20 bases between the germline ends. The CDR3 loop is CASSEVGRRRDFNEQFF. DNA for the CDR3: TGTGCCAGCAGTGAAGTAGGCAGACGTCGGGATTTTAATGAGCAGTTCTTC.

V and J are TRBV4-2 and TRBJ2-7, with 7 nucleotides matching TRBD1. The CDR3 contains 18 residues. Losses at the gene ends were 0 bases for V and 0 bases for J; bases not matched to a gene: 11. Per germline, CDR1 LGHNA and CDR2 YNFKEQ. CDR3 residues: CASSQDLGDSSTSYEQYF. DNA for the CDR3: TGTGCCAGCAGCCAAGATCTGGGGGACAGTTCAACCTCCTACGAGCAGTACTTC.

The chain is built from TRBV7-2 and TRBJ2-6; D gene unclear. Germline CDR1 is SGHTA and CDR2 is FQGNSA. The CDR3 totals 16 residues. V was pared by 0 bases and J by 0 bases, with 6 bases between. DNA for the CDR3: TGTGCCAGCAGCTTAGCGGGGTCCTCTGGGGCCAACGTCCTGACTTTC. It translates to CASSLAGSSGANVLTF.

The CDR3, as DNA: TGTGCCAGCAGTGGTTTAGGGACGAACTATGGCTACACCTTC. Protein product: CASSGLGTNYGYTF. The chain is built from TRBV2 and TRBJ1-2, with D possibly TRBD1 on 5 matching bases. The germline V gene encodes CDR1 SNHLY and CDR2 FYNNEI. The V end lost 4 bases, the J end lost 2 bases, and 11 bases lay between the germline ends. The CDR3 extends over 14 amino acids.

This clone was observed a single time. The genes are TRBV5-6 and TRBJ1-2; 8 bases agree with TRBD1. V shed 4 bases, J shed 7 bases, and the junction held 6 bases outside the gene matches. CDR3 size: 13 residues. Germline CDR1 reads SGHDT; CDR2 reads YYEEEE. The CDR3 bases are TGTGCCAGCAGCCAGGACAGGGTCTTTGGCTACACCTTC. This translates into CASSQDRVFGYTF.

V usage is TRBV2 and J usage is TRBJ1-4, with 7 positions matching TRBD1. With V trimmed by 6 bases and J by 8 bases, 12 bases remained unmatched. The CDR3 has 15 residues. Germline V gene lookup returns CDR1 SNHLY and CDR2 FYNNEI. The CDR3 region is CASRPTGATQEKLFF. The CDR3 DNA is TGTGCCAGCAGACCAACAGGGGCGACGCAGGAAAAACTGTTTTTT.

The chain has TRBV5-4 and TRBJ2-7; 10 positions agree with TRBD2. Looked up from germline, CDR1 is SGHNT and CDR2 is YYREEE (reference sequence). V was pared by 2 bases and J by 2 bases, with 7 bases of the junction left unmatched. This CDR3 has 16 residues. The CDR3 is CASSLDPGLATYEQYF. The DNA of the CDR3 is TGTGCCAGCAGCTTAGATCCGGGACTAGCGACCTACGAGCAGTACTTC.

The rearrangement links TRBV6-5 to TRBJ1-6; 7 nucleotides match TRBD1. CDR1 and CDR2 from the germline V gene are MNHEY and SVGAGI. J gave up 8 bases and V 0 bases, and 4 bases lay outside the gene matches. This CDR3 is 15 amino acids long. The CDR3 DNA is TGTGCCAGCAGTTACTCGCCAGGGGGAGATTCACCCCTCCACTTT. This sequence encodes CASSYSPGGDSPLHF.